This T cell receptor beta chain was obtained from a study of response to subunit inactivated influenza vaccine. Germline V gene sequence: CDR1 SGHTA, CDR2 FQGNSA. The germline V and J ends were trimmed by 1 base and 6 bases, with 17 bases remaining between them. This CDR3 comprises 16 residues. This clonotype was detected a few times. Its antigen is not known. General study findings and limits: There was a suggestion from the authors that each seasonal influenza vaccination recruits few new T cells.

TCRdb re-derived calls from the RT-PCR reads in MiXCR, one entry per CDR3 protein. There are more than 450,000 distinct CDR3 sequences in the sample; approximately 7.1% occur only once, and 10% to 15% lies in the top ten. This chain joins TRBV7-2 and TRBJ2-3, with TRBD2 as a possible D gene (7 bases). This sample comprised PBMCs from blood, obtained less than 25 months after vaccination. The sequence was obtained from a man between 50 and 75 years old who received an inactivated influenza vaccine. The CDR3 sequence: CASSLVVGGPADTQYF. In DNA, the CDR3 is TGTGCCAGCAGCTTAGTGGTGGGGGGGCCAGCCGATACGCAGTATTTT.